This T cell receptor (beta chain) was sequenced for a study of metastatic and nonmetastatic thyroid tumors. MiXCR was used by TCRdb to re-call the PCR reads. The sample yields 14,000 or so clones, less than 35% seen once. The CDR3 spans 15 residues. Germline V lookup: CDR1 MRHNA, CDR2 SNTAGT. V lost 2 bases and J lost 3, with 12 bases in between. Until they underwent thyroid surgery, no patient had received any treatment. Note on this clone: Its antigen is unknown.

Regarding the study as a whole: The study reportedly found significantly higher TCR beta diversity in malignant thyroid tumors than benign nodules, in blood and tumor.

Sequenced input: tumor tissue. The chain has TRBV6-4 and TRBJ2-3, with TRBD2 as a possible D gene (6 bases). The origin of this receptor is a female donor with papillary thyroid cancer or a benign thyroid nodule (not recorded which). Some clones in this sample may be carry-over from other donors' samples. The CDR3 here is CASSDRLGDTDTQYF. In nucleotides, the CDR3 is TGTGCCAGCAGTGACCGACTAGGTGATACAGATACGCAGTATTTT.